Each of the 5 T cell receptor beta chains below was sequenced from the same sample in a study of naive and memory T cell subsets. The beta constant-region primer was an equimolar mix of two oligonucleotides covering TRBC1 and TRBC2. Ligated cDNA was amplified by four rounds of PCR with nested alpha and beta constant-region primers and SP2. Using its own MiXCR run on the UMI-ligation and nested PCR reads, TCRdb lists one record per CDR3 protein. The repertoire holds some 110,000 distinct CDR3 sequences, with about 36% as singletons. Sequencing was performed on central memory CD4+ T cells from blood. These receptors originate from a human donor in good health.

This clonotype has more than one count but fewer than ten. This rearrangement joins TRBV20-1 to TRBJ2-7; a possible D gene is TRBD2 (7 bases). The CDR3 totals 14 residues. The germline V gene has CDR1 DFQATT and CDR2 SNEGSKA (reference sequence). V gave up 6 bases and J gave up 3 bases, with 18 bases separating them. CDR3 DNA: TGCAGTGCCGTCTATCCGGGGGGCTTCTACGAGCAGTACTTC. Protein product: CSAVYPGGFYEQYF.

V usage is TRBV29-1 and J usage is TRBJ2-5, with 8 bases identical to TRBD2. This CDR3 has 19 residues. Germline V gene lookup returns CDR1 SQVTM and CDR2 ANQGSEA. V was clipped by 2 bases and J by 4 bases; unmatched bases: 21. This chain's CDR3 is CSVEKPGLGSAAGRETQYF. Here the CDR3 DNA reads TGCAGCGTTGAAAAACCGGGACTAGGTTCGGCTGCGGGTCGAGAGACCCAGTACTTC.

The genes are TRBV29-1 and TRBJ1-5; D is possibly TRBD1 (5 bases). With 4 bases removed from V and 1 base from J, the gap between germline ends came to 8 bases. This CDR3 spans 13 amino acids. From germline, CDR1 is SQVTM and CDR2 ANQGSEA. DNA of the CDR3: TGCAGCGTTGGGGGGAACAGCAATCAGCCCCAGCATTTT. This sequence encodes CSVGGNSNQPQHF.

V usage is TRBV5-1 and J usage is TRBJ1-4; D perhaps matches TRBD1 (5 bases). V was shortened by 2 bases and J by 6 bases, with 17 bases between the two germline ends. Germline loops: CDR1 SGHRS, CDR2 YFSETQ. CDR3 size: 16 residues. The CDR3 DNA follows: TGCGCCAGCAGCTTTGACAGTGCGAAGAGGCATGAAAAACTGTTTTTT. It encodes CASSFDSAKRHEKLFF.

This clonotype has only a few counts. V gene TRBV20-1 combines with J gene TRBJ2-7, with D perhaps assigned TRBD1 or TRBD2 (6 bases each). This CDR3 has 15 amino acids. V was cut by 4 bases and J by 3 bases, with 19 bases left in between. Germline V CDR1 and CDR2: DFQATT, SNEGSKA (reference sequence). The CDR3 DNA sequence: TGCAGTGCTAATGGGGACACTCGGGGGAACTACGAGCAGTACTTC. Its translation is CSANGDTRGNYEQYF.